The clone carrying this T cell receptor beta chain was counted a few times. From roughly 390 ng of RNA, a library with molecular barcoded alpha/delta and beta/gamma adaptors was made. Using its own MiXCR run on the reads, TCRdb lists one record per CDR3 protein. The top ten hold around 8.3% of the sample, which has 100,000 to 150,000 distinct CDR3 sequences, less than 15% seen once. The sample comes from a study of read filtering for tumor transcriptome and immune sequencing. In germline, CDR1 is SGHTA, CDR2 FQGTGA. The J segment lost 5 bases and the V segment lost 5 bases, leaving 2 bases of the junction unmatched. The CDR3 sequence is 13 residues long.

This rearrangement joins TRBV7-3 to TRBJ2-5; 10 nucleotides match TRBD2. Material for sequencing was a population of CD138-negative cells sorted from bone marrow. The sequence was collected from a donor at least 40 years old with multiple myeloma. CDR3 nucleotide sequence: TGTGCCAGCAGCCGTAGCGGGAGGGAGACCCAGTACTTC. This gives the protein CASSRSGRETQYF. Drawing the rest from reference TRBV7-3 and TRBJ2-5, the complete variable domain is GAGVSQTPSNKVTEKGKYVELRCDPISGHTALYWYRQSLGQGPEFLIYFQGTGAADDSGLPNDRFFAVRPEGSVSTLKIQRTERGDSAVYLCASSRSGRETQYFGPGTRLLVL.